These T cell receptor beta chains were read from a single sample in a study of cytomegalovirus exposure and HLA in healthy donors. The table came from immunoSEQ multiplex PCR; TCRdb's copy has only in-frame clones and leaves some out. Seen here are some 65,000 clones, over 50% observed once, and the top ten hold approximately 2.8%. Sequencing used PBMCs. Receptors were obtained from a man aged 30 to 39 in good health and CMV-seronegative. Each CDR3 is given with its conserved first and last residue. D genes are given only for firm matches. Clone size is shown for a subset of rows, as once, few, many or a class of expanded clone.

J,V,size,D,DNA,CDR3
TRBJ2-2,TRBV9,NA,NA,TGTGCCAGCAGCGTAGAGAGCGACACCGGGGAGCTGTTTTTT,CASSVESDTGELFF
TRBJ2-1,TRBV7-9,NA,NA,TGTGCCAGCAGCTTAGACAGGGACAATGAGCAGTTCTTC,CASSLDRDNEQFF
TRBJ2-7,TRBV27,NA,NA,TGTGCCAGCAGTATTCGCCAGGGCTACGAGCAGTACTTC,CASSIRQGYEQYF
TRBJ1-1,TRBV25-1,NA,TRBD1,TGTGCCACCTCCGGACAGGAGAACACTGAAGCTTTCTTT,CATSGQENTEAFF
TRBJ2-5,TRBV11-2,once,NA,TGTGCCAGCAGCCCCAGGGAGACCCAGTACTTC,CASSPRETQYF
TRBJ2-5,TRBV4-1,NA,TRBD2,TGCGCCAGCAGCCAAGATCCCCTAGCGGGGTCCGGGGAGACCCAGTACTTC,CASSQDPLAGSGETQYF
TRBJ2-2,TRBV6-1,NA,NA,TGTGCCAGCAGTGAAGCGAACTACGATCCGTTTTTT,CASSEANYDPFF
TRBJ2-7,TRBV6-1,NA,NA,TGTGCCAGCCTCCGGGACATCCTCTACGAGCAGTACTTC,CASLRDILYEQYF
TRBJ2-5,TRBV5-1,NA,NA,TGCGCCAGTGGAACCGGGATCCAAGAGACCCAGTACTTC,CASGTGIQETQYF
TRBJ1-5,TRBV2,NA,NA,TGTGCCAGGGGGGAGGCTCCGAGGCAGCCCCAGCATTTT,CARGEAPRQPQHF
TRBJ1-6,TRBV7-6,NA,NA,TGTGCCAGCAGCTTACAAGGGGAAGTAGTTTCACCCCTCCACTTT,CASSLQGEVVSPLHF
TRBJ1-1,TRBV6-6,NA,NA,TGTGCCAGCAGTCTACGGGGGGCGTTCACTGAAGCTTTCTTT,CASSLRGAFTEAFF
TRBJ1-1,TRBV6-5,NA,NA,TGTGCCAGCAGTTACGGGGGGGCGGATGGCACTGAAGCTTTCTTT,CASSYGGADGTEAFF
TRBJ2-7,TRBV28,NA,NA,TGTGCCAGCAGTTTACTTAGTGCCTACGAGCAGTACTTC,CASSLLSAYEQYF
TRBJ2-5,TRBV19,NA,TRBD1,TGTGCCAGTTGCCGAGAAGGGGGCAGCAAGACCCAGTACTTC,CASCREGGSKTQYF
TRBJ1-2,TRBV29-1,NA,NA,TGCAGCTCAGCCGGGACTAACTATGGCTACACCTTC,CSSAGTNYGYTF
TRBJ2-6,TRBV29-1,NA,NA,TGCAGCGTTCACTCTACTGGGGCCAACGTCCTGACTTTC,CSVHSTGANVLTF
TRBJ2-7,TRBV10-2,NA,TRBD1,TGCGCCACCCGGGACAGGGCTTCCTACGAGCAGTACTTC,CATRDRASYEQYF
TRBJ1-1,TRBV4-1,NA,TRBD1,TGCGCCAGCAGCCGCCTGGGACAGGCGAACACTGAAGCTTTCTTT,CASSRLGQANTEAFF
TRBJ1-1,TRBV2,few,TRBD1,TGTGCCAGCAGAGCGGACAGGTCGGCTTTCTTT,CASRADRSAFF
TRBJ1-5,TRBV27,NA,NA,TGTGCCAGCAGTACTACTAATCAGCCCCAGCATTTT,CASSTTNQPQHF
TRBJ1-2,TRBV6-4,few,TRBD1,TGTGCCAGCAGTGCCGGGACAGGGGTCCCCCTCGCGGGCTACACCTTC,CASSAGTGVPLAGYTF
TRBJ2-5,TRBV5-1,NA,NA,TGCGCCAGCAGCTTGGTACTAGCCCAAGAGACCCAGTACTTC,CASSLVLAQETQYF
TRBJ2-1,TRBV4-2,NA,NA,TGTGCCAGCAGCCATAGTAATGAGCAGTTCTTC,CASSHSNEQFF
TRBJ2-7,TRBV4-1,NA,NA,TGCGCCAGCAGCCAAGGTCCTTCCTACGAGCAGTACTTC,CASSQGPSYEQYF
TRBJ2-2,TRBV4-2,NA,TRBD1,TGTGCCAGCAGCCAAGACCCACAGGGGGCCGGGGAGCTGTTTTTT,CASSQDPQGAGELFF
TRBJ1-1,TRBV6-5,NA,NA,TGTGCCAGCAGTAGTTATAAAAACGGTGAAGCTTTCTTT,CASSSYKNGEAFF
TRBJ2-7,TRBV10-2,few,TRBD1,TGCGCCAGCAGGGACGTAACCGGGACAGGTTCCTACGAGCAGTACTTC,CASRDVTGTGSYEQYF
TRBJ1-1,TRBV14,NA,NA,TGTGCCAGCAGCCAAGGGCGGCCAGAACAAATGAACACTGAAGCTTTCTTT,CASSQGRPEQMNTEAFF
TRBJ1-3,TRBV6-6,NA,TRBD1,TGTGCCAGCAGCCCCATCGGGGACAGAGAGGCGTACACCATATATTTT,CASSPIGDREAYTIYF
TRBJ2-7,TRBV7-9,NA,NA,TGTGCCAGCAGCTTAGCGGGGCAGTTTGCGGCGTACTTC,CASSLAGQFAAYF
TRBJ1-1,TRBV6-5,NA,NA,TGTGCCAGCAGGCCTGGACAGCAGAACACTGAAGCTTTCTTT,CASRPGQQNTEAFF
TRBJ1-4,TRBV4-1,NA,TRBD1,TGCGCCAGCAGCCTACAGGGGACCGCAACTAATGAAAAACTGTTTTTT,CASSLQGTATNEKLFF
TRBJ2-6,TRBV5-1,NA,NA,TGCGCCAGCAGCTTTAGTCAATCCGGGGCCAACGTCCTGACTTTC,CASSFSQSGANVLTF
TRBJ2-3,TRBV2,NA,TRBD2,TGTGCCAGCAGGGCATGGACTAGCGGGGGGTCAGATACGCAGTATTTT,CASRAWTSGGSDTQYF
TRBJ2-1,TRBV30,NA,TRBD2,TGTGCCCGGGGACTAGCGGGGGGAAATGAGCAGTTCTTC,CARGLAGGNEQFF